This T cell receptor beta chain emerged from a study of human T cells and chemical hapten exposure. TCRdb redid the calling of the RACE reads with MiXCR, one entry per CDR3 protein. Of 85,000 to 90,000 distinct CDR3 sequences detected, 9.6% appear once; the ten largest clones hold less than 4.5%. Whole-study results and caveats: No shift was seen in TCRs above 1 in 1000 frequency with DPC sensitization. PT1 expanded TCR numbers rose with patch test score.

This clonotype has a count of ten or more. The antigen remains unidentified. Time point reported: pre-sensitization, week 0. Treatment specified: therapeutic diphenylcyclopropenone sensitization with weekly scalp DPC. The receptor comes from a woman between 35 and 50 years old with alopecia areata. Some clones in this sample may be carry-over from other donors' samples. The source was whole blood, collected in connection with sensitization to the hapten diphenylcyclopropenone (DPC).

The DNA for the CDR3 is TGTGCCAGCAGCTTAGCGGTCTCAGTTTCCTACGAGCAGTACTTC. Protein sequence: CASSLAVSVSYEQYF. V gene TRBV7-2 combines with J gene TRBJ2-7; D gene unclear. The CDR3 totals 15 residues. The germline V gene has CDR1 SGHTA and CDR2 FQGNSA. V lost 0 bases, J lost 1 base, and 10 bases lay in between.